These 8 T cell receptor beta chains originate from one sample sequenced in a study of response to subunit inactivated influenza vaccine. TCRdb redid the calling of the RT-PCR reads with MiXCR, one entry per CDR3 protein. This repertoire shows under 200,000 distinct CDR3 sequences, roughly 10% found once; its top ten account for around 35%. The input for sequencing was CD8+ T cells sorted from PBMCs, taken about 23 months after vaccination. The source is a man aged 45 to 70 who received an inactivated influenza vaccine.

This clonotype was counted only a few times. The J gene is TRBJ2-1, the V gene TRBV28; TRBD1 matches 8 bases. The length of the CDR3 is 15 residues. After removal of 5 bases from V and 6 bases from J, the junction contained 9 bases not matched to a gene. Looked up from germline, CDR1 is MDHEN and CDR2 is SYDVKM. CDR3 in amino acids: CASSRLDRGGNEQFF. CDR3 DNA sequence: TGTGCCAGCAGTCGACTCGACAGGGGAGGCAATGAGCAGTTCTTC.

This clonotype was recorded a few times. The chain recombines TRBV5-1 with TRBJ2-7; D might be TRBD1 (5 bases). V was trimmed by 4 bases and J by 6 bases, leaving 20 bases between them. Looked up from germline, CDR1 is SGHRS and CDR2 is YFSETQ. This CDR3 has 15 residues. CDR3 residues: CASSTGQGGRVEQYF. CDR3 DNA: TGCGCCAGCAGCACCGGACAAGGCGGTCGTGTCGAGCAGTACTTC.

CDR3 loop: CASRGTGEGSPLHF. In DNA, the CDR3 is TGTGCCAGCAGAGGGACAGGGGAAGGATCACCCCTCCACTTT. This chain links TRBV25-1 with TRBJ1-6; 10 bases are shared with TRBD1. The CDR3 is 14 amino acids. In germline, CDR1 is MGHDK, CDR2 SYGVNS. The V and J ends lost 6 bases and 10 bases, in that order; junction bases with no gene match: 6.

This clonotype was seen ten or more times. The chain links TRBV11-2 to TRBJ2-7, with a possible D match to TRBD2 (7 bases). In germline, CDR1 is SGHAT, CDR2 FQNNGV. This CDR3 region has 15 residues. V was shortened by 1 base and J by 0 bases, with 10 bases between the two germline ends. The CDR3 DNA reads as TGTGCCAGCAGCTTAGGCGGGGGCCCCTCCTACGAGCAGTACTTC. Translated, it gives CASSLGGGPSYEQYF.

This chain links TRBV6-1 with TRBJ2-5; D unclear. Trimming took 1 base from V and 1 from J, leaving 13 bases between them. The CDR3 spans 16 residues. Germline lookup yields CDR1 MNHNS and CDR2 SASEGT. The CDR3 region has the DNA TGTGCCAGCAGTGAAGTTGCAGGCGCACTCCAAGAGACCCAGTACTTC. Translating gives CASSEVAGALQETQYF.

At least ten counts were recorded for this clonotype. V usage is TRBV6-5 and J usage is TRBJ2-2; D may be TRBD1 (6 bases). There are 18 residues in the CDR3. Germline CDR1 is MNHEY and CDR2 is SVGAGI. V gave up 0 bases and J gave up 5 bases, with 19 bases separating them. This CDR3 reads CASSYSTLGPGVTGELFF. CDR3 nucleotide sequence: TGTGCCAGCAGTTACTCGACTTTAGGACCAGGGGTTACCGGGGAGCTGTTTTTT.

The chain is built from TRBV28 and TRBJ2-3, with TRBD1 as a possible D gene (5 bases). The V end lost 2 bases, the J end lost 6 bases, and 12 bases lay between the germline ends. Germline lookup yields CDR1 MDHEN and CDR2 SYDVKM. This CDR3 comprises 14 residues. CDR3 residues: CASSLVAGRDTQYF. The CDR3 DNA reads as TGTGCCAGCAGTTTAGTGGCAGGGCGCGATACGCAGTATTTT.

Written as DNA, the CDR3 is TGCGCCAGCAGCTTGGTTCCAAGAGAAGTGTTGGACACTGAAGCTTTCTTT. As protein: CASSLVPREVLDTEAFF. The gene calls are TRBV5-1 and TRBJ1-1; D remains ambiguous. This CDR3 has 17 residues. Trimming pared 0 bases from V and 3 bases from J, leaving 18 bases between. Per the germline V gene, CDR1 is SGHRS and CDR2 is YFSETQ. The full variable domain, completed using reference TRBV5-1 and TRBJ1-1, is KAGVTQTPRYLIKTRGQQVTLSCSPISGHRSVSWYQQTPGQGLQFLFEYFSETQRNKGNFPGRFSGRQFSNSRSEMNVSTLELGDSALYLCASSLVPREVLDTEAFFGQGTRLTVV.